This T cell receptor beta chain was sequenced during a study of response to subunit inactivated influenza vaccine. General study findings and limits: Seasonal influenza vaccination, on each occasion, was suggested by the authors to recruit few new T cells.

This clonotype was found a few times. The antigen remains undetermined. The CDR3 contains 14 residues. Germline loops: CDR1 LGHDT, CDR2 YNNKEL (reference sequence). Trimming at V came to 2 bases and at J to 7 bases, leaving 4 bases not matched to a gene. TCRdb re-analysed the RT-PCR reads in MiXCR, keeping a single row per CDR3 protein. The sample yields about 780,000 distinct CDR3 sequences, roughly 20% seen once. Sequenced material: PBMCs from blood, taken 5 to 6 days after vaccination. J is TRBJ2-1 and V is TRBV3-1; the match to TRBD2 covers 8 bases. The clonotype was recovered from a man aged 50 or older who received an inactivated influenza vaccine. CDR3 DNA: TGTGCCAGCAGCCAATCACTAGCGGAGAATGAGCAGTTCTTC. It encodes CASSQSLAENEQFF.